A selection of T cell receptor beta chains follows, all from one sample in a study of blood T cells in healthy people across ages. TCRdb called the 5' RACE reads again in MiXCR, with one record for every CDR3 protein. The profile shows 700,000 to 900,000 distinct CDR3 sequences, approximately 24% of them singletons. Another study also made use of these data, one on T cells of mothers and their children.

Sequencing was done on a sample of blood. The source of these receptors is a boy younger than 18 in good health. CDR3s include the opening cysteine and the closing phenylalanine or tryptophan. The D gene is left open where the match is weak. Some rows have no size entry. The others give once, few or many, or a class for an expanded clone.

>NA|TRBJ2-4|TRBV4-1|NA
CASSQDRGRGGLAKNIQYF
TGCGCCAGCAGCCAAGACCGTGGCAGGGGAGGACTAGCCAAAAACATTCAGTACTTC
>NA|TRBJ1-4|TRBV29-1|NA
CSVEGGRKLFF
TGCAGCGTTGAGGGGGGGCGAAAACTGTTTTTT
>few|TRBJ2-5|TRBV29-1|NA
CSVEIGETQYF
TGCAGCGTTGAGATAGGCGAGACCCAGTACTTC
>NA|TRBJ1-1|TRBV6-1|NA
CASTSGRGRGAFF
TGTGCCAGCACCTCTGGACGAGGGAGAGGAGCTTTCTTT
>NA|TRBJ2-3|TRBV11-2|NA
CASSLRSASTDTQYF
TGTGCCAGCAGCTTAAGGAGCGCTAGCACAGATACGCAGTATTTT
>many|TRBJ2-7|TRBV2|TRBD2
CASNVAGSSYEQYF
TGTGCCAGCAACGTAGCGGGAAGCTCCTACGAGCAGTACTTC
>NA|TRBJ2-6|TRBV6-7|NA
CASSWNTRSGANVLTF
TGTGCCAGCAGTTGGAACACTCGCTCTGGGGCCAACGTCCTGACTTTC
>few|TRBJ2-3|TRBV9|TRBD2
CASSALAGYGDTQYF
TGTGCCAGCAGCGCCCTAGCGGGGTATGGAGATACGCAGTATTTT
>few|TRBJ1-4|TRBV20-1|TRBD1
CSARDKDRGSEKLFF
TGCAGTGCTAGAGATAAGGACAGGGGTTCCGAAAAACTGTTTTTT
>few|TRBJ2-2|TRBV5-1|NA
CASSLLGSVNTGELFF
TGCGCCAGCAGCTTGTTGGGTAGCGTTAACACCGGGGAGCTGTTTTTT
>NA|TRBJ2-1|TRBV5-6|NA
CASSLDPRNDNEQFF
TGTGCCAGCAGCTTGGACCCGCGAAACGACAATGAGCAGTTCTTC
>NA|TRBJ2-3|TRBV7-9|TRBD1
CASSLGQGFTDTQYF
TGTGCCAGCAGCTTGGGACAGGGGTTTACAGATACGCAGTATTTT
>NA|TRBJ2-5|TRBV4-3|TRBD2
CASSQDINSGVEETQYF
TGCGCCAGCAGCCAAGATATTAATAGCGGGGTGGAGGAGACCCAGTACTTC
>NA|TRBJ2-7|TRBV27|NA
CASSIGSDYEQYF
TGTGCCAGCAGCATAGGGAGCGACTACGAGCAGTACTTC
>NA|TRBJ2-1|TRBV20-1|NA
CSARGLGPRNEQFF
TGCAGTGCTAGAGGTTTGGGACCCCGCAATGAGCAGTTCTTC
>NA|TRBJ2-1|TRBV2|TRBD2
CASSEIQAGTYNEQFF
TGTGCCAGCAGTGAAATCCAAGCGGGGACCTACAATGAGCAGTTCTTC
>many|TRBJ1-2|TRBV5-6|NA
CASSGGPYGYTF
TGTGCCAGCAGCGGGGGCCCCTATGGCTACACCTTC
>NA|TRBJ1-1|TRBV12-3/TRBV12-4|TRBD1
CASRGQSVNTEAFF
TGTGCCAGCAGGGGACAGTCCGTGAACACTGAAGCTTTCTTT
>few|TRBJ2-1|TRBV6-1|TRBD2
CASTQISSGGKNEQFF
TGTGCCAGCACCCAAATTTCTAGCGGGGGGAAGAATGAGCAGTTCTTC
>few|TRBJ2-1|TRBV6-5|NA
CASRPARLEQFF
TGTGCCAGCAGACCAGCCCGGTTAGAGCAGTTCTTC
>few|TRBJ2-7|TRBV7-9|NA
CASKPDRGDFYEQYF
TGTGCCAGCAAACCGGACAGAGGGGATTTCTACGAGCAGTACTTC
>few|TRBJ2-1|TRBV5-1|NA
CASSLGGSEIPSEQFF
TGCGCCAGCAGCTTGGGGGGTTCGGAAATCCCCTCTGAGCAGTTCTTC
>NA|TRBJ2-5|TRBV6-6|NA
CASNPGALGETQYF
TGTGCCAGCAACCCGGGGGCGTTGGGTGAGACCCAGTACTTC
>NA|TRBJ2-1|TRBV7-8|NA
CASSPGAGYNEQFF
TGTGCCAGCAGCCCGGGGGCAGGGTACAATGAGCAGTTCTTC
>NA|TRBJ2-1|TRBV20-1|NA
CSAREQGLPRNEQFF
TGCAGTGCTAGGGAACAGGGACTACCAAGGAATGAGCAGTTCTTC
>few|TRBJ2-7|TRBV4-1|TRBD1
CASSQTLTGLNEQYF
TGCGCCAGCAGCCAAACGCTGACAGGGTTGAACGAGCAGTACTTC
>many|TRBJ2-5|TRBV4-2|NA
CASSRVLGETQYF
TGTGCCAGCAGCCGAGTACTAGGGGAGACCCAGTACTTC
>NA|TRBJ2-5|TRBV7-3|NA
CASSLSAAQETQYF
TGTGCCAGCAGCTTGTCCGCGGCCCAAGAGACCCAGTACTTC
>NA|TRBJ2-7|TRBV28|TRBD1
CASSFPTQGVPSYEQYF
TGTGCCAGCAGTTTCCCTACCCAGGGGGTCCCCTCCTACGAGCAGTACTTC
>NA|TRBJ2-5|TRBV30|TRBD2
CAWSVPLAGSQETQYF
TGTGCCTGGAGTGTACCCCTAGCGGGAAGCCAAGAGACCCAGTACTTC
>NA|TRBJ2-7|TRBV7-9|TRBD1
CASSIQGNYEQYF
TGTGCCAGCAGCATACAGGGGAACTACGAGCAGTACTTC
>NA|TRBJ2-1|TRBV6-4|TRBD2
CASSVGLAESKVNEQFF
TGTGCCAGCAGTGTCGGACTAGCGGAGAGTAAGGTTAATGAGCAGTTCTTC
>few|TRBJ2-2|TRBV2|NA
CASGGRTGELFF
TGTGCCAGCGGGGGAAGGACCGGGGAGCTGTTTTTT
>few|TRBJ2-7|TRBV5-5|NA
CASSLNTYRDKPYEQYF
TGTGCCAGCAGCTTAAACACCTACCGGGACAAGCCCTACGAGCAGTACTTC
>few|TRBJ1-4|TRBV7-9|NA
CASSRSTVEKLFF
TGTGCCAGCAGCCGCAGTACAGTAGAAAAACTGTTTTTT
>once|TRBJ2-4|TRBV2|TRBD2
CASSEGREHIQYF
TGTGCCAGCAGTGAGGGGAGGGAACACATTCAGTACTTC
>few|TRBJ2-1|TRBV12-3/TRBV12-4|TRBD2
CASSPGLAGNNEQFF
TGTGCCAGCAGTCCTGGACTAGCGGGCAACAATGAGCAGTTCTTC
>many|TRBJ2-1|TRBV5-1|TRBD2
CASIDRGGSEQFF
TGCGCCAGCATTGACCGGGGGGGCTCGGAGCAGTTCTTC
>NA|TRBJ2-2|TRBV10-3|TRBD2
CATGSGTDTGELFF
TGTGCCACCGGTAGCGGGACGGACACAGGGGAGCTGTTTTTT
>NA|TRBJ2-3|TRBV24-1|NA
CATSHTQGVTTDTQYF
TGTGCCACCAGTCATACCCAGGGTGTTACCACAGATACGCAGTATTTT
>NA|TRBJ2-4|TRBV15|TRBD1
CATSARDRGGEDIQYF
TGTGCCACCAGCGCAAGGGACAGGGGAGGAGAGGACATTCAGTACTTC
>NA|TRBJ1-4|TRBV10-3|NA
CATGGGTNEKLFF
TGTGCCACCGGGGGTGGGACTAATGAAAAACTGTTTTTT
>few|TRBJ2-5|TRBV10-1|TRBD2
CASSGLAGGIETQYF
TGCGCCAGCAGTGGGCTAGCGGGGGGCATCGAGACCCAGTACTTC
>few|TRBJ2-7|TRBV5-1|TRBD2
CASSLGSSGVYEQYF
TGCGCCAGCAGCCTCGGGTCTAGCGGAGTTTACGAGCAGTACTTC
>NA|TRBJ2-5|TRBV12-3/TRBV12-4|TRBD2
CASTPLRGGTETQYF
TGTGCCAGCACCCCTTTGCGGGGGGGCACTGAGACCCAGTACTTC
>NA|TRBJ2-5|TRBV2|NA
CASSIEKSETQYF
TGTGCCAGCAGCATAGAAAAATCCGAGACCCAGTACTTC
>once|TRBJ2-3|TRBV12-3/TRBV12-4|NA
CASSFYGGGNADTQYF
TGTGCCAGCAGTTTCTACGGCGGAGGTAACGCAGATACGCAGTATTTT